This entry lists 16 T cell receptor beta chains sequenced from one sample in a study of T cell responses to AZD1222 COVID-19 vaccine. Sequencing used immunoSEQ multiplex PCR; TCRdb keeps in-frame clones, though not all of them. The sample lists more than 95,000 clones, approximately 90% occurring once. The sequencing here drew on peripheral blood, taken 28 days after the second AZD1222 dose. These receptors originate from an adult who received the AZD1222 COVID-19 vaccine.

The genes are TRBV14 and TRBJ1-2; D is undetermined. V lost 1 base and J lost 5, with 5 bases in between. This CDR3 has 12 amino acids. The germline CDR1 and CDR2 sequences are SGHDN and FVKESK. CDR3 coding DNA: TGTGCCAGCAGCCAAGGGGGATATGGCTACACCTTC. Encoded protein: CASSQGGYGYTF.

The CDR3 is CASSPPTRRDEKLFF. The CDR3 DNA follows: TGTGCCAGCAGCCCCCCTACGAGGCGGGATGAAAAACTGTTTTTT. The chain uses TRBV3-1 (or the pseudogene TRBV3-2) and TRBJ1-4; D is uncertain. Germline V gene lookup returns CDR1 LGHDT and CDR2 YNNKEL (reference sequence). The CDR3 spans 15 residues. V gave up 4 bases and J gave up 6 bases, with 15 bases separating them.

The chain employs TRBV6-5 and TRBJ2-1; a possible D gene is TRBD1 (6 bases). V gave up 8 bases and J gave up 1 base, with 12 bases separating them. This CDR3 contains 14 residues. Per germline, CDR1 MNHEY and CDR2 SVGAGI. The CDR3 loop reads CASLSGTSYNEQFF. The CDR3 bases are TGTGCCAGCCTATCCGGGACATCCTACAATGAGCAGTTCTTC.

The chain carries TRBV5-4 and TRBJ1-1, with D perhaps TRBD1 (5 bases). In germline, CDR1 is SGHNT, CDR2 YYREEE (reference sequence). CDR3 length equals 18 residues. With 2 bases removed from V and 3 bases from J, the gap between germline ends came to 23 bases. The DNA for the CDR3 is TGTGCCAGCAGCTTCACCGTATCGGTCAGGGCCGGGGACACTGAAGCTTTCTTT. Translation: CASSFTVSVRAGDTEAFF.

The chain combines TRBV15 with TRBJ1-5; TRBD1 aligns across 7 bases. CDR1 LNHNV and CDR2 YYDKDF come from the germline V gene (reference sequence). The CDR3 is made up of 14 amino acids. The ends lost 9 bases at V and 7 bases at J; junction bases unmatched: 12. This CDR3 reads CATDPGQYGQPQHF. DNA for the CDR3: TGTGCCACGGACCCGGGACAGTATGGACAGCCCCAGCATTTT.

The chain couples TRBV24-1 to TRBJ1-2; perhaps TRBD1 as D (6 bases). V was pared by 4 bases and J by 2 bases, with 10 bases between. Looked up from germline, CDR1 is KGHDR and CDR2 is SFDVKD. The CDR3 totals 14 residues. CDR3 DNA sequence: TGTGCCACCAGTGACATCAGGGGAAACTATGGCTACACCTTC. This codes for CATSDIRGNYGYTF.

V and J are TRBV5-1 and TRBJ2-2, with D possibly matching TRBD1 (6 bases). Between the trimmed V and J ends, which lost 0 bases and 6 bases, there was a span of 15 bases. Germline assignment: CDR1 SGHRS and CDR2 YFSETQ. This CDR3 contains 16 residues. The CDR3 is CASSLANGAGAGELFF. CDR3 bases: TGCGCCAGCAGCTTGGCCAATGGGGCAGGGGCCGGGGAGCTGTTTTTT.

V and J are TRBV5-1 and TRBJ1-3; TRBD1 is a possible D gene (5 bases). Germline CDR1 SGHRS, CDR2 YFSETQ. Trimming took 0 bases from V and 2 from J, leaving 6 bases between them. The CDR3 is made up of 14 amino acids. The CDR3 nucleotides are TGCGCCAGCAGCTTGGCGGGGGCTGGAAACACCATATATTTT. Translation gives CASSLAGAGNTIYF.

The V gene is TRBV7-9, the J gene TRBJ1-1; D is unresolved. The CDR3 contains 13 residues. CDR1 and CDR2 (germline): SEHNR, FQNEAQ (reference sequence). V was cut by 6 bases and J by 5 bases, with 13 bases left in between. The CDR3 bases are TGTGCCAGCAGTTCAACAGAAGGGACTGAAGCTTTCTTT. Protein: CASSSTEGTEAFF.

The chain uses TRBV5-1 and TRBJ2-7; 10 bases are shared with TRBD2. Trimming at V came to 3 bases and at J to 5 bases, leaving 5 bases not matched to a gene. The CDR3 length is 14 residues. The germline CDR1 and CDR2 sequences are SGHRS and YFSETQ. This CDR3 reads CASSSGTSENEQYF. The CDR3 DNA reads as TGCGCCAGCAGCTCAGGGACTAGCGAAAACGAGCAGTACTTC.

The rearrangement joins TRBV6-2 or TRBV6-3 to TRBJ2-7; D perhaps matches TRBD2 (6 bases). Trimming stripped 6 bases from V and 0 bases from J, with 21 bases between. The CDR3 extends over 17 amino acids. The germline CDR1 and CDR2 sequences are MNHEY and SVGEGT. The CDR3 sequence is CASSPKGRGTVSYEQYF. The CDR3, as DNA: TGTGCCAGCAGCCCTAAAGGTCGGGGGACCGTCTCCTACGAGCAGTACTTC.

The V and J genes are TRBV28 and TRBJ2-7; 9 bases align to TRBD2. This CDR3 is built from 14 residues. Germline V lookup: CDR1 MDHEN, CDR2 SYDVKM. V lost 7 bases to trimming and J lost 7 bases; unmatched junction nucleotides: 11. This CDR3 reads CASTVILAGGEQYF. DNA of the CDR3: TGTGCCAGCACCGTAATCCTTGCGGGAGGGGAGCAGTACTTC. The full variable domain, rest sourced from reference TRBV28 and TRBJ2-7, is DVKVTQSSRYLVKRTGEKVFLECVQDMDHENMFWYRQDPGLGLRLIYFSYDVKMKEKGDIPEGYSVSREKKERFSLILESASTNQTSMYLCASTVILAGGEQYFGPGTRLTVT.

This chain connects TRBV28 to TRBJ1-5; TRBD1 might be the D (5 bases). The CDR3 sequence is 15 residues long. The ends were cut back, 7 bases at V and 0 bases at J, with 13 bases in the middle. Looked up from germline, CDR1 is MDHEN and CDR2 is SYDVKM. CDR3 in amino acids: CASIFKTDSNQPQHF. The CDR3 DNA sequence: TGTGCCAGCATCTTCAAGACAGATAGCAATCAGCCCCAGCATTTT.

The rearrangement uses TRBV28 and TRBJ2-1; the match to TRBD2 covers 12 bases. The V gene end was trimmed by 3 bases and the J gene end by 9 bases; junction bases not matched to a gene: 9. CDR1 and CDR2 from the germline V gene are MDHEN and SYDVKM. The CDR3 has 16 amino acids. The DNA for the CDR3 is TGTGCCAGCAGTTTCCCGCTAGCGGGAGGGTCGGGTGAGCAGTTCTTC. It is translated as CASSFPLAGGSGEQFF.

The V and J genes are TRBV10-3 and TRBJ2-7; TRBD1 is a possible D gene (5 bases). Germline CDR1 reads ENHRY; CDR2 reads SYGVKD. The CDR3 consists of 14 residues. V lost 6 bases, J lost 0 bases, and 12 bases lay in between. Written as DNA, the CDR3 is TGTGCCATCAGCCCACAGGCTAGCTCCTACGAGCAGTACTTC. Its protein product is CAISPQASSYEQYF.

The chain carries TRBV3-1 (or the pseudogene TRBV3-2) and TRBJ2-1; no definite D call. The CDR3 runs to 18 residues. The V end was cut by 3 bases, the J end by 0 bases, with 18 bases between. From germline, CDR1 is LGHDT and CDR2 YNNKEL (reference sequence). The CDR3 nucleotides are TGTGCCAGCAGCCACCTCCCAACGAAGACGAGCTCCTACAATGAGCAGTTCTTC. Protein sequence: CASSHLPTKTSSYNEQFF.